Shown below are 26 T cell receptor beta chains from a single sample sequenced in a study of vaccination and CD4 T cells after COVID-19. Once obtained from cultured CD4+ T cells, the DNA was sequenced using the Oncomine TCR Beta short-read assay. TCRdb itself ran the PCR reads through MiXCR, one entry per CDR3 protein. The sample contains about 12,000 distinct CDR3 sequences, approximately 51% of which appear only once. Their antigens are not known. Treatment here: roughly 11-day PBMC culture with coronavirus spike peptide pools or control peptides (ViraFEST assay). The sample consisted of cultured CD4+ T cells from blood, taken after SARS-CoV-2 vaccination. These receptors were obtained from a human donor with COVID-19.

The chain has TRBV20-1 and TRBJ2-1, with 10 bases that match TRBD2. The CDR3 totals 15 residues. The germline V gene has CDR1 DFQATT and CDR2 SNEGSKA (reference sequence). The V and J ends lost 3 bases and 7 bases, in that order; junction bases with no gene match: 9. CDR3 sequence (DNA): TGCAGTGCTAGTTGGACTAGCGGAAGTTATAATGAGCAGTTCTTC. Translation: CSASWTSGSYNEQFF.

This clonotype was observed once. At one end, the junction sequence differs from germline, possibly due to a read error. The chain combines TRBV5-1 with TRBJ2-7; 10 bases are a match to TRBD1. Per the germline V gene, CDR1 is SGHRS and CDR2 is YFSETQ. CDR3 length: 14 residues. This chain's CDR3 is CTSRLGTGEHEQYF. CDR3 nucleotide sequence: TGCACCAGCAGATTGGGGACAGGGGAACACGAGCAGTACTTC. The whole variable domain, remainder taken from reference TRBV5-1 and TRBJ2-7, is KAGVTQTPRYLIKTRGQQVTLSCSPISGHRSVSWYQQTPGQGLQFLFEYFSETQRNKGNFPGRFSGRQFSNSRSEMNVSTLELGDSALYLCTSRLGTGEHEQYFGPGTRLTVT.

The J gene is TRBJ1-2, the V gene TRBV5-6, with D uncertain. Per the germline V gene, CDR1 is SGHDT and CDR2 is YYEEEE. The V end was cut by 0 bases, the J end by 6 bases, with 12 bases between. The CDR3 runs to 14 residues. CDR3 DNA sequence: TGTGCCAGCAGCTTGGTATCTCGATCGGATGGCTACACCTTC. Translated, it gives CASSLVSRSDGYTF.

This clonotype was counted a few times. DNA of the CDR3: TGCAGTGCAAAAAAGCGGGGGACGAACACCGGGGAGCTGTTTTTT. This gives the protein CSAKKRGTNTGELFF. The chain couples TRBV20-1 to TRBJ2-2, with TRBD2 matching 8 bases. The CDR3 contains 15 residues. CDR1 is DFQATT and CDR2 is SNEGSKA in the germline V gene (reference sequence). Trimming cost V 6 bases and J 0 bases; bases outside gene matches: 6.

The chain combines TRBV4-1 with TRBJ2-1; D gene unclear. This CDR3 is built from 15 residues. The germline V gene has CDR1 MGHRA and CDR2 YSYEKL. V was clipped by 0 bases and J by 3 bases, with 9 bases between them. The chain's CDR3 is CASSQDHTYYNEQFF. CDR3 in DNA: TGCGCCAGCAGCCAAGATCACACCTACTACAATGAGCAGTTCTTC.

This clonotype was counted between two and nine times. The chain links TRBV7-9 to TRBJ1-1; a weak D match, TRBD1 (5 bases). The CDR3 spans 15 residues. Germline V gene data show CDR1 as SEHNR and CDR2 as FQNEAQ (reference sequence). V lost 0 bases, J lost 6 bases, and 14 bases lay in between. CDR3 region: CASSLASAGTPEAFF. The DNA of the CDR3 is TGTGCCAGCAGCTTAGCGTCCGCAGGGACCCCTGAAGCTTTCTTT.

The genes are TRBV21-1 and TRBJ2-6; no check of the table's D call, TRBD1, against the DNA was made. TRBV21-1 is tagged as a pseudogene. The CDR3 consists of 19 residues. The CDR3 nucleotides are TGTGCCAGCAGCAAAGGAGGACAGGGAGTTGACTCTGGGGCCAACGTCCTGACTTTC. It encodes CASSKGGQGVDSGANVLTF.

This clonotype rates as large. The chain couples TRBV6-1 to TRBJ2-5; a weak D match, TRBD1 (5 bases). Germline V gene data show CDR1 as MNHNS and CDR2 as SASEGT. Trimming cost V 7 bases and J 4 bases, with 13 bases left between them. The CDR3 runs to 13 residues. The CDR3 protein is CASKGMGLETQYF. CDR3 sequence (DNA): TGTGCCAGCAAGGGGATGGGGTTAGAGACCCAGTACTTC.

V and J are TRBV4-3 and TRBJ2-3, with 9 bases aligning to TRBD2. Trimming cost V 1 base and J 6 bases; bases outside gene matches: 2. Germline CDR1 LGHNA, CDR2 YSLEER. The CDR3 totals 14 residues. CDR3 protein: CASSQGTSVDTQYF. Here the CDR3 DNA reads TGCGCCAGCAGCCAAGGGACTAGCGTGGATACGCAGTATTTT.

The chain carries TRBV28 and TRBJ1-5, with D possibly being TRBD1 (6 bases). Germline lookup yields CDR1 MDHEN and CDR2 SYDVKM. The CDR3 totals 12 residues. The V and J ends lost 2 bases and 14 bases respectively, with 13 bases between them. CDR3 sequence reads: CASSLGPGAKHF. The DNA of the CDR3 is TGTGCCAGCAGTTTAGGGCCGGGGGCAAAGCATTTT.

V is TRBV5-4 and J is TRBJ2-3; 8 bases fit TRBD1. Germline-derived CDR1 and CDR2 are SGHNT and YYREEE (reference sequence). The CDR3 spans 14 residues. The junction had 9 bases not matched to a gene; V was cut back by 9 bases and J by 3 bases. This chain's CDR3 is CATIKGQGTDTQYF. The CDR3 nucleotides are TGTGCCACCATCAAAGGACAGGGAACAGATACGCAGTATTTT.

The count of this clonotype is one. This chain connects TRBV7-2 to TRBJ2-2, with D unresolved. Trimming stripped 4 bases from V and 1 base from J, with 7 bases between. The CDR3 is 14 amino acids. In germline, CDR1 is SGHTA, CDR2 FQGNSA. Here the CDR3 DNA reads TGTGCCAGCAGCTCCTTCATGAACACCGGGGAGCTGTTTTTT. Amino acids: CASSSFMNTGELFF.

V usage is TRBV28 and J usage is TRBJ2-7; D unclear. The CDR3 consists of 15 residues. The germline V and J ends were trimmed by 1 base and 1 base, with 11 bases remaining between them. Per the germline V gene, CDR1 is MDHEN and CDR2 is SYDVKM. DNA of the CDR3: TGTGCCAGCAGTTTATTCGGGCAATCTTCCTACGAGCAGTACTTC. Amino acids: CASSLFGQSSYEQYF. Full variable domain (remainder filled in from reference TRBV28 and TRBJ2-7): DVKVTQSSRYLVKRTGEKVFLECVQDMDHENMFWYRQDPGLGLRLIYFSYDVKMKEKGDIPEGYSVSREKKERFSLILESASTNQTSMYLCASSLFGQSSYEQYFGPGTRLTVT.

This clonotype was seen only a few times. The CDR3 DNA follows: TGTGCCAGCAGTCACGGGGGGCTCGGCAATCAGCCCCAGCATTTT. This sequence encodes CASSHGGLGNQPQHF. V is TRBV6-1 and J is TRBJ1-5; TRBD1 is a possible D gene (6 bases). V shed 5 bases and J shed 2 bases, with 13 bases lying between them. Germline CDR1 MNHNS, CDR2 SASEGT. CDR3 length: 15 residues.

V gene TRBV6-1 combines with J gene TRBJ2-7, with D maybe TRBD1 (5 bases). The CDR3 is 11 residues long. V was pared by 6 bases and J by 4 bases, with 7 bases between. Germline CDR1 is MNHNS and CDR2 is SASEGT. The DNA of the CDR3 is TGTGCCAGCAGGTCAGGGTACGAGCAGTACTTC. It is translated as CASRSGYEQYF.

The CDR3 DNA reads as TGTGCCAGCAGCTTAGCGGGTGGGGGGGCTGAGCAGTTCTTC. Translated: CASSLAGGGAEQFF. V and J are TRBV7-9 and TRBJ2-1; D possibly corresponds to TRBD2 (7 bases). The CDR3 has 14 residues. The V end was cut by 0 bases, the J end by 9 bases, with 12 bases between. Looked up from germline, CDR1 is SEHNR and CDR2 is FQNEAQ (reference sequence).

V gene TRBV2 combines with J gene TRBJ1-5, with D possibly TRBD1 on 6 matching bases. The CDR3 has 15 amino acids. The V and J ends lost 6 bases and 7 bases respectively, with 19 bases between them. CDR1 is SNHLY, CDR2 FYNNEI, per germline. CDR3 protein: CASRGGQSLGQPQHF. CDR3 DNA: TGTGCCAGCAGGGGGGGCCAGAGCCTAGGGCAGCCCCAGCATTTT.

The rearrangement uses TRBV6-1 and TRBJ1-5, with TRBD1 as a possible D gene (6 bases). Germline CDR1 and CDR2: MNHNS and SASEGT. Trimming took 7 bases from V and 1 from J, leaving 11 bases between them. This CDR3 contains 14 residues. CDR3 DNA: TGTGCCAGCAAAACAGGGAGGAGCAATCAGCCCCAGCATTTT. Residues: CASKTGRSNQPQHF.

This rearrangement joins TRBV10-3 to TRBJ1-5; D gene uncertain. The CDR3 totals 17 residues. V lost 1 base and J 4 bases, leaving 17 bases between the germline ends. Germline V lookup: CDR1 ENHRY, CDR2 SYGVKD. This CDR3 is CAISEYLGRSGNQPQHF. CDR3 nucleotides: TGTGCCATCAGTGAGTACCTTGGACGCTCTGGGAATCAGCCCCAGCATTTT.

The rearrangement links TRBV30 to TRBJ2-7; either TRBD1 or TRBD2 may fit D (5 bases each). There are 15 residues in the CDR3. Per germline, CDR1 GTSNPN and CDR2 SVGIG (reference sequence). Trimming took 0 bases from V and 5 from J, leaving 17 bases between them. The CDR3 DNA reads as TGTGCCTGGAGTGTTCCGGGGCTACCCCTCGACGAGCAGTACTTC. This gives the protein CAWSVPGLPLDEQYF.

This clonotype was picked up a small number of times. The V gene is TRBV7-2, the J gene TRBJ1-2, with TRBD1 matching over 7 bases. Germline V gives CDR1 SGHTA, CDR2 FQGNSA. The ends lost 5 bases at V and 7 bases at J; junction bases unmatched: 10. The CDR3 contains 14 residues. CDR3 loop: CASSAVRTGFGYTF. CDR3 DNA sequence: TGTGCCAGCAGCGCAGTAAGGACAGGTTTTGGCTACACCTTC.

The chain combines TRBV6-1 with TRBJ2-2; the match to TRBD2 covers 12 bases. The CDR3 has 15 residues. Germline V CDR1 and CDR2: MNHNS, SASEGT. The V segment lost 4 bases and the J segment 3 bases; nucleotides outside the gene matches: 0. The CDR3 sequence is CASSGLAGDTGELFF. CDR3 DNA sequence: TGTGCCAGCAGTGGACTAGCGGGGGACACCGGGGAGCTGTTTTTT.

The genes are TRBV20-1 and TRBJ2-5; D is possibly TRBD2 (5 bases). V lost 0 bases to trimming and J lost 1 base, with 12 bases between them. Germline-derived CDR1 and CDR2 are DFQATT and SNEGSKA (reference sequence). The CDR3 has 15 amino acids. The CDR3 nucleotides read TGCAGTGCTAGAGATATCGTCCGGGGCCAAGAGACCCAGTACTTC. This sequence encodes CSARDIVRGQETQYF.

The chain links TRBV28 to TRBJ1-1, with 9 positions matching TRBD1. The CDR3 loop spans 14 amino acids. Germline V gives CDR1 MDHEN, CDR2 SYDVKM. After removal of 4 bases from V and 4 bases from J, the junction contained 4 bases not matched to a gene. CDR3 bases: TGTGCCAGCAGTTCGACAGGGGGTGGCACTGAAGCTTTCTTT. Translation: CASSSTGGGTEAFF. The full variable domain, its missing parts supplied by reference TRBV28 and TRBJ1-1, is DVKVTQSSRYLVKRTGEKVFLECVQDMDHENMFWYRQDPGLGLRLIYFSYDVKMKEKGDIPEGYSVSREKKERFSLILESASTNQTSMYLCASSSTGGGTEAFFGQGTRLTVV.

This clonotype came up a few times. The chain carries TRBV30 and TRBJ1-6, with D perhaps matching TRBD1 (6 bases). The CDR3 totals 13 residues. V lost 5 bases, J lost 6 bases, and 11 bases lay in between. CDR1 is GTSNPN, CDR2 SVGIG, per germline (reference sequence). Here the CDR3 reads CAWVGTTNSPLHF. The CDR3 DNA sequence: TGTGCCTGGGTCGGGACAACTAATTCACCCCTCCACTTT.

For this clonotype: A read error may produce the germline difference seen at one junction end. The rearrangement links TRBV7-7 to TRBJ2-5, with D tentatively TRBD2 (5 bases). The germline V gene encodes CDR1 SSHAT and CDR2 FNYEAQ (reference sequence). This CDR3 comprises 15 residues. The CDR3 nucleotides are TGTGCTAGCAGCTTAGCGCGCGGCAGATCAGAGACCCAGTACTTC. This codes for CASSLARGRSETQYF.